The text below deals with one T cell receptor beta chain. What it recognizes is unknown. A much larger clone lies one base from this, so it may be a read error. The record originates from a study of T cells in Graves' hyperthyroidism and ophthalmopathy. Isolation of PBMCs was performed on about 10 ml fresh peripheral blood. Study-wide findings and caveats: Most thyroid clonotypes expanded above 0.001 appeared in blood too.

Between the trimmed V and J ends, which lost 4 bases and 4 bases, there was a span of 13 bases. CDR3 length: 14 residues. From RNA transcripts, TCR beta CDR3 regions were amplified. First-round RT-PCR targeting the TCR CDR3 was performed with the HTBI primer set. TCRdb reanalysed the multiplex PCR reads using MiXCR and keeps one entry per CDR3 protein. This table has over 400,000 distinct CDR3 sequences, about 20% appearing once. The chain joins TRBV12-3 or TRBV12-4 to TRBJ1-2, with D uncertain. The sequence derives from a woman in her sixties or seventies with Graves' ophthalmopathy. Sample: blood. The CDR3 DNA reads as TGTGCCAGCAGTTGGTCCCAGGACGGCTATGGCTACACCTTC. It specifies CASSWSQDGYGYTF.